The 19 T cell receptor beta chains reported below all come from one sample, sequenced in a study of tumor-infiltrating lymphocytes in primary liver carcinoma. Co-extracted RNA and DNA came from around 20-30 mg of unsorted bulk tissue. The template, around 520 ng total RNA, yielded TCR beta cDNA made with a constant-region primer. Libraries covering TCR beta were generated through three nested multiplex PCR rounds (using a slightly modified ARM-PCR). In the first two PCR rounds, TRBV1-TRBV30 forward primers were paired with a C-beta reverse primer, and each round lasted nine to ten cycles. TCRdb re-called the multiplex PCR reads with MiXCR, one entry per CDR3 protein. In the table there are over 100,000 distinct CDR3 sequences, under 70% of which are singletons. The sequencing input was tumor-adjacent normal liver tissue. These receptors were obtained from a woman in her sixties or seventies with primary liver carcinoma and hepatitis B virus infection.

Notes on this clonotype: One end of the junction varies from germline; a read error may be responsible. V usage is TRBV5-1 and J usage is TRBJ2-1; 7 bases map to TRBD2. The germline CDR1 and CDR2 sequences are SGHRS and YFSETQ. The CDR3 covers 19 residues. The CDR3 DNA sequence: TGCGCCAGCAGGTCGGCTAGCGGAGTACCCGTACGCTCCTACAATGATCAGTTCTTC. This gives the protein CASRSASGVPVRSYNDQFF.

Worth noting for this clonotype: One end of the junction varies from germline; a read error may be responsible. This chain connects TRBV29-1 to TRBJ2-1; D may be TRBD1 (5 bases). The germline CDR1 and CDR2 sequences are SQVTM and ANQGSEA. CDR3 length: 14 amino acids. The CDR3 nucleotides are TGCAGCGTTGAAAGTTTAACAGGATACAATGAACAGTTCTTC. This sequence encodes CSVESLTGYNEQFF.

This clonotype showed up many times. The chain is built from TRBV6-6 and TRBJ1-2; 12 bases are a match to TRBD1. The CDR3 sequence is 18 residues long. V dropped 5 bases and J dropped 6; count of bases not matched to a gene: 16. The V gene's germline CDR1 is MNHNY and CDR2 SVGAGI (reference sequence). This CDR3 is CASSKPSDLGDRGHGYTF. The CDR3 nucleotides read TGTGCCAGCAGTAAACCTTCGGATTTAGGGGACAGGGGGCATGGCTACACCTTC.

Of note for this clonotype: Because it lacks the conserved phenylalanine or tryptophan at the end, this CDR3 is likely a read error. The limits of the CDR3 on the DNA are not certain, so only TCRdb's listed CDR3 is given. The V call is TRBV12-3 or TRBV12-4, the J call TRBJ1-1; the D call in the table, TRBD1, was not verified against the DNA. Including both end residues, the CDR3 is 13 amino acids long. CDR3 protein: CASREQVNTEVFL.

As for this clonotype: Given a much more abundant clone one base away, this may be a read error. The chain carries TRBV12-3 or TRBV12-4 and TRBJ1-2; D is unresolved. The CDR3 covers 12 residues. The chain's CDR3 is CVSSPVGRGYTF. CDR3 DNA: TGTGTCAGCAGTCCCGTAGGACGGGGCTACACCTTC.

The chain links TRBV28 to TRBJ1-2, with D possibly TRBD1 on 6 matching bases. The CDR3 contains 19 residues. V was clipped by 4 bases and J by 1 base, with 25 bases between them. Germline values: CDR1 MDHEN, CDR2 SYDVKM. The DNA for the CDR3 is TGTGCCAGCAGTTGGGGAGTCGGACAGCGGAACCCAGTTAACTATGGCTACACCTTC. Its protein product is CASSWGVGQRNPVNYGYTF.

As for this clonotype: A much larger clone differs by one base, so this may be a read error. The chain combines TRBV7-9 with TRBJ2-5; no clear D. Germline-derived CDR1 and CDR2 are SEHNR and FQNEAQ (reference sequence). This CDR3 has 12 amino acids. The V end was cut by 1 base, the J end by 4 bases, with 4 bases between. The CDR3 is CASSLGVETQYF. Written as DNA, the CDR3 is TGTGCCAGCAGCTTAGGTGTAGAGACCCAGTACTTC.

Points on this clonotype: A much larger clone is a single base away; this may be a read error. The chain combines TRBV11-3 with TRBJ1-5; the D gene is possibly TRBD1 (5 bases). Trimming removed 2 bases at V and 6 bases at J, with 14 bases between. Germline V gene data show CDR1 as SGHNT and CDR2 as YENEEA. This CDR3 spans 15 amino acids. Written as DNA, the CDR3 is TGTGCCAGCAGCTTATATCTGGGGGTGGCTCAGCCCCAGCATTTT. The encoded protein is CASSLYLGVAQPQHF.

Note on this clonotype: Since a much larger clone is just one base distant, this may be a read error. The chain recombines TRBV5-1 with TRBJ2-5; either TRBD1 or TRBD2 may supply D (7 bases each). There are 15 residues in the CDR3. Germline CDR1 is SGHRS and CDR2 is YFSETQ. DNA of the CDR3: TGCGTCAGCAGCTTGGGAGGGACAGCCCAAGAGACCCAGTACTTC. It is translated as CVSSLGGTAQETQYF. Full variable domain (outside the CDR3, taken from reference TRBV5-1 and TRBJ2-5): KAGVTQTPRYLIKTRGQQVTLSCSPISGHRSVSWYQQTPGQGLQFLFEYFSETQRNKGNFPGRFSGRQFSNSRSEMNVSTLELGDSALYLCVSSLGGTAQETQYFGPGTRLLVL.

This clonotype has only one observation. Being one base from a much bigger clone, this may be a read error. The rearrangement links TRBV5-1 to TRBJ2-7; no clear D gene. Germline V CDR1 and CDR2: SGHRS, YFSETQ. The CDR3 runs to 11 residues. This CDR3 is CTSSLFGEQYF. The CDR3, as DNA: TGCACCAGCAGCTTGTTTGGCGAGCAGTACTTC.

Points on this clonotype: Its ends do not fully match the called genes, so a read error is possible. This chain uses TRBV6-6 with TRBJ1-1, with D unclear. This CDR3 region has 13 residues. The germline gives CDR1 MNHNY, CDR2 SVGAGI (reference sequence). CDR3 DNA sequence: TGCGCCAGCGGCGATACCCAGTACACTGAAGCTTTCTTT. This translates into CASGDTQYTEAFF.

The chain carries TRBV12-3 or TRBV12-4 and TRBJ1-1; D is unresolved. V dropped 4 bases and J dropped 0 bases, with 12 bases sitting between them. The CDR3 totals 15 residues. CDR3 sequence (DNA): TGTGCCAGCAGTTCCCCCCAGGCCATGAACACTGAAGCTTTCTTT. Protein: CASSSPQAMNTEAFF.

At least ten counts were recorded for this clonotype. The chain employs TRBV30 and TRBJ1-3; D is unclear. CDR1 is GTSNPN and CDR2 is SVGIG in the germline V gene (reference sequence). CDR3 length: 13 amino acids. The V and J ends lost 3 bases and 2 bases respectively, with 8 bases between them. The CDR3 loop is CAWRWRTGNTIYF. CDR3 bases: TGTGCCTGGAGGTGGCGGACTGGAAACACCATATATTTT.

On this clonotype: Given the absence of the conserved phenylalanine or tryptophan at the CDR3 end, a read error is likely. The CDR3: CRVVGRGVTGELFL. CDR3 bases: TGCAGAGTTGTCGGCAGGGGGGTTACCGGGGAGCTGTTTTTG. This chain connects TRBV29-1 to TRBJ2-2; weak D call: TRBD1 (7 bases). Germline V gives CDR1 SQVTM, CDR2 ANQGSEA. There are 14 residues in the CDR3.

Comments on this clonotype: A much larger clone lies one base from this, so it may be a read error. V and J are TRBV28 and TRBJ2-7; perhaps TRBD1 as D (7 bases). The CDR3 loop spans 14 amino acids. From germline, CDR1 is MDHEN and CDR2 SYDVKM. The CDR3 coding sequence is TGTGTCAGCAGATCAGGGGGGACGACCTACGAGCAGTACTTC. Translation: CVSRSGGTTYEQYF.

Worth noting for this clonotype: A junction end diverges from the germline sequence, so it may reflect a read error. The rearrangement joins TRBV12-3 or TRBV12-4 to TRBJ2-1; 7 positions match TRBD2. The CDR3 contains 19 residues. The chain's CDR3 is CASTTTVGGGRNVYNGQFF. The CDR3 DNA follows: TGTGCCAGCACTACAACGGTCGGGGGAGGGAGGAATGTCTACAATGGGCAGTTCTTC.

Comments on this clonotype: One junction end disagrees with the germline gene, perhaps due to a read error. The chain is built from TRBV5-6 and TRBJ2-7; TRBD1 matches 7 bases. The CDR3 covers 15 residues. The V gene's germline CDR1 is SGHDT and CDR2 YYEEEE. The CDR3 spells CTSSLVDRNTYEQYF. The DNA of the CDR3 is TGTACCAGCAGCTTGGTGGACAGGAATACTTACGAGCAATACTTC.

This clonotype came up once. Germline is not matched at one junction end, which may reflect a read error. The genes are TRBV11-2 and TRBJ2-7; possibly TRBD1 for D (6 bases). In germline, CDR1 is SGHAT, CDR2 FQNNGV. This CDR3 is 13 amino acids long. CDR3 protein: CASSPVTGLEQYF. In DNA form, the CDR3 reads TGTGCTAGCAGCCCAGTGACAGGACTCGAGCAGTACTTC.

This clonotype was seen at least ten times. The chain couples TRBV21-1 to TRBJ1-4. TRBV21-1 is a recognized pseudogene. The CDR3 contains 16 residues. This CDR3 reads CASSSGAGLGNEKLFF. CDR3 sequence (DNA): TGTGCCAGCAGCAGTGGTGCTGGGCTTGGAAATGAAAAACTGTTTTTT.